The T cell receptor (beta chain) under discussion was sequenced for a study of T cell responses to AZD1222 COVID-19 vaccine. Study-level background: Second doses at about 4 or about 12 weeks were pooled.

Study findings and constraints: At baseline, seropositivity was found in only a handful of AZD1222 recipients. Increased Spike-specific TCR breadth and depth were observed after two AZD1222 doses.

Worth noting for this clone: The antigen remains unidentified.

This table comes from immunoSEQ multiplex PCR, and its TCRdb copy is limited to in-frame clones, with some not included. This table has tens of thousands of clones, 85% to 90% appearing once. The CDR3 totals 14 residues. The V and J ends lost 2 bases and 7 bases, in that order; junction bases with no gene match: 2. The germline gives CDR1 SGHVS, CDR2 FQNEAQ. The genes are TRBV7-8 and TRBJ1-4, with 9 nucleotides matching TRBD1. The sequence derives from an adult in good health. Sequences were derived from peripheral blood, sampled on day 0 of AZD1222 vaccination. The CDR3 DNA is TGTGCCAGCAGCTTACGGGACAGGGTTGAAAAACTGTTTTTT. This translates into CASSLRDRVEKLFF. The full variable domain, its missing parts supplied by reference TRBV7-8 and TRBJ1-4, is GAGVSQSPRYKVAKRGQDVALRCDPISGHVSLFWYQQALGQGPEFLTYFQNEAQLDKSGLPSDRFFAERPEGSVSTLKIQRTQQEDSAVYLCASSLRDRVEKLFFGSGTQLSVL.